A selection of T cell receptor beta chains follows, all from one sample in a study of T cell repertoires in cytomegalovirus infection. Via MiXCR, TCRdb re-called the reads, giving one row per CDR3 protein. Of fewer than 300,000 distinct CDR3 sequences listed, over 20% are singletons. Material: PBMCs. The receptors here all came from a human donor in good health (CMV status not recorded). Some clones in this sample may be carry-over from other donors' samples. CDR3s include the opening cysteine and the closing phenylalanine or tryptophan. D genes are given only for firm matches. Part of the rows lack a size; the others show once, few, many or a class for expanded clones.

cdr3_length j_call d_call clone_size v_call cdr3_aa cdr3_nt
15 TRBJ2-6 - - TRBV24-1 CATSEPGEGANVLTF TGTGCCACCAGTGAGCCAGGGGAAGGGGCCAACGTCCTGACTTTC
13 TRBJ2-2 - few TRBV6-1 CASSPPRAGELFF TGTGCCAGCAGCCCCCCGCGCGCCGGGGAGCTGTTTTTT
15 TRBJ2-1 - few TRBV7-2 CASSLKLGRNNEQFF TGTGCCAGCAGCTTAAAGTTGGGACGAAACAATGAGCAGTTCTTC
13 TRBJ2-7 - - TRBV12-3/TRBV12-4 CASTPTGFHEQYF TGTGCCAGCACCCCAACAGGGTTCCACGAGCAGTACTTC
15 TRBJ2-7 - few TRBV20-1 CSARDSATGAYEQYF TGCAGTGCTAGAGATTCGGCGACAGGAGCCTACGAGCAGTACTTC
13 TRBJ1-1 - many TRBV7-2 CASSRLLNTEAFF TGTGCCAGCAGCCGACTCTTGAACACTGAAGCTTTCTTT
13 TRBJ1-2 - many TRBV7-2 CASSQDSSYGYTF TGTGCCAGCAGCCAGGACAGCTCCTATGGCTACACCTTC
14 TRBJ2-2 TRBD2 - TRBV2 CASSQTGLTGELFF TGTGCCAGCAGTCAAACGGGACTAACCGGGGAGCTGTTTTTT
14 TRBJ2-2 - many TRBV11-2 CASRQNMDTGELFF TGTGCCAGCAGACAAAACATGGACACCGGGGAGCTGTTTTTT
16 TRBJ2-3 - few TRBV11-2 CASSLTAGPSTDTQYF TGTGCCAGCAGCTTGACTGCGGGGCCTAGCACAGATACGCAGTATTTT
15 TRBJ1-2 TRBD1 few TRBV28 CASSPGGGLNYGYTF TGTGCCAGCAGCCCAGGGGGGGGTCTTAACTATGGCTACACCTTC
12 TRBJ2-3 - many TRBV7-6 CASSPRTDTQYF TGTGCCAGCAGCCCCCGCACAGATACGCAGTATTTT
15 TRBJ2-1 - - TRBV29-1 CSVDGASIGYNEQFF TGCAGCGTTGATGGGGCTAGTATTGGCTACAATGAGCAGTTCTTC
17 TRBJ2-3 - few TRBV7-3 CASSLTGGGTGADTQYF TGTGCCAGCAGCTTAACGGGCGGGGGGACAGGCGCAGATACGCAGTATTTT
13 TRBJ2-1 - - TRBV30 CAWEGGSYNEQFF TGTGCCTGGGAAGGGGGATCCTACAATGAGCAGTTCTTC
17 TRBJ1-2 - - TRBV24-1 CATSDFDSRRGDYGYTF TGTGCCACCAGTGATTTTGATTCGCGGCGAGGAGACTATGGCTACACCTTC
14 TRBJ2-1 TRBD2 many TRBV6-1 CASSWTSGYNEQFF TGTGCCAGCAGTTGGACTAGCGGGTACAATGAGCAGTTCTTC
14 TRBJ2-1 - few TRBV11-2 CASSLNRAVNEQFF TGTGCCAGCAGCTTAAATAGGGCCGTTAATGAGCAGTTCTTC
14 TRBJ2-5 - many TRBV11-2 CASSSSAGGETQYF TGTGCCAGCAGCTCCTCGGCCGGAGGGGAGACCCAGTACTTC
17 TRBJ2-7 - - TRBV10-2 CASSAPGSETSSYEQYF TGCGCCAGCAGTGCGCCCGGGAGCGAGACTTCCTCATACGAGCAGTACTTC
14 TRBJ1-2 - few TRBV2 CASSEGRDLYGYTF TGTGCCAGCAGTGAAGGCAGGGACCTCTATGGCTACACCTTC
15 TRBJ2-1 TRBD1 few TRBV5-4 CASREDRGSYNEQFF TGTGCCAGCAGAGAGGACAGGGGGTCGTACAATGAGCAGTTCTTC
14 TRBJ1-1 - - TRBV30 CAWSFWEMNTEAFF TGTGCCTGGAGTTTTTGGGAGATGAACACTGAAGCTTTCTTT
16 TRBJ2-1 - - TRBV3-1 CASSQDPAISYNEQFF TGTGCCAGCAGCCAAGATCCCGCTATCTCCTACAATGAGCAGTTCTTC
14 TRBJ2-2 - - TRBV13 CASSWTEGYGELFF TGTGCCAGCAGCTGGACAGAGGGTTACGGGGAGCTGTTTTTT
14 TRBJ2-3 TRBD1 - TRBV28 CASSFDRVGDTQYF TGTGCCAGCAGTTTCGACAGGGTCGGAGATACGCAGTATTTT
16 TRBJ1-2 TRBD1 many TRBV7-2 CASSSGTAYSNYGYTF TGTGCCAGCAGCTCAGGGACAGCTTATTCTAACTATGGCTACACCTTC
14 TRBJ2-5 - few TRBV14 CASSSLPKGETQYF TGTGCCAGCAGCAGCCTCCCTAAAGGCGAGACCCAGTACTTC
12 TRBJ1-1 - few TRBV5-5 CASSLWNTEAFF TGTGCCAGCAGCTTGTGGAACACTGAAGCTTTCTTT
15 TRBJ2-3 - few TRBV5-1 CASSLASGGTDTQYF TGCGCCAGCAGCTTGGCGTCGGGGGGCACAGATACGCAGTATTTT
14 TRBJ2-1 - many TRBV7-2 CASSYRDNYNEQFF TGTGCCAGCAGCTACCGGGACAACTACAATGAGCAGTTCTTC